A single sample is the source of the 26 T cell receptor beta chains below, sequenced in a study of blood T cell repertoires in COVID-19. Libraries were prepared by immunoSEQ multiplex PCR; TCRdb keeps only in-frame clonotypes and omits some of them. Of tens of thousands of clones listed, roughly 81% are singletons. The specimen was peripheral blood. The receptor source for this set is a woman in her 70s in a cohort sampled during active COVID-19.

V usage is TRBV7-8 and J usage is TRBJ2-7; weak D call: TRBD2 (6 bases). The CDR3 has 13 residues. The germline gives CDR1 SGHVS, CDR2 FQNEAQ. Trimming left V 5 bases short and J 4 bases short, with 12 bases between. The CDR3 DNA reads TGTGCCAGCAGCATCGGGAGCGAGTACGAGCAGTACTTC. As protein: CASSIGSEYEQYF. Full variable domain (missing parts from reference TRBV7-8 and TRBJ2-7): GAGVSQSPRYKVAKRGQDVALRCDPISGHVSLFWYQQALGQGPEFLTYFQNEAQLDKSGLPSDRFFAERPEGSVSTLKIQRTQQEDSAVYLCASSIGSEYEQYFGPGTRLTVT.

The chain joins TRBV5-1 to TRBJ2-5; a possible D gene is TRBD2 (6 bases). Germline V gives CDR1 SGHRS, CDR2 YFSETQ. The CDR3 sequence is 15 residues long. Trimming left V 0 bases short and J 4 bases short, with 13 bases between. CDR3 region: CASSLGLAPGETQYF. The CDR3 region has the DNA TGCGCCAGCAGCTTGGGGCTAGCGCCGGGAGAGACCCAGTACTTC.

This clone was recorded once. The chain is built from TRBV4-1 and TRBJ2-7; 7 bases map to TRBD2. Germline CDR1 and CDR2: MGHRA and YSYEKL. The CDR3 is 15 residues long. J was trimmed by 2 bases and V by 2 bases; bases with no gene match: 6. CDR3 DNA: TGCGCCAGCAGCCAAATTCTAGCGGACCCCTACGAGCAGTACTTC. Protein sequence: CASSQILADPYEQYF.

The chain carries TRBV4-1 and TRBJ1-2; D is perhaps TRBD1 (5 bases). Germline CDR1 reads MGHRA; CDR2 reads YSYEKL. CDR3 length equals 15 residues. V was cut by 2 bases and J by 4 bases, with 14 bases left in between. The CDR3, as DNA: TGCGCCAGCAGCCAACCCCCGACAGAAATCTATGGCTACACCTTC. Translation: CASSQPPTEIYGYTF.

The chain uses TRBV3-1 (or the pseudogene TRBV3-2) and TRBJ2-1, with D tentatively TRBD2 (6 bases). Germline V gene data show CDR1 as LGHDT and CDR2 as YNNKEL (reference sequence). This CDR3 contains 14 residues. V gave up 2 bases and J gave up 2 bases, with 7 bases separating them. CDR3 coding DNA: TGTGCCAGCAGCCAACGCGGGACCTACAATGAGCAGTTCTTC. Encoded protein: CASSQRGTYNEQFF.

V usage is TRBV19 and J usage is TRBJ2-7, with TRBD2 identical over 10 bases. Germline-derived CDR1 and CDR2 are LNHDA and SQIVND (reference sequence). CDR3 length equals 15 residues. Trimming removed 7 bases from V and 2 bases from J; junction bases left unmatched: 8. CDR3 loop: CASTPGLAWPYEQYF. The DNA of the CDR3 is TGTGCCAGTACGCCGGGACTAGCGTGGCCCTACGAGCAGTACTTC.

The genes are TRBV9 and TRBJ1-6, with 7 bases matching TRBD1. V shed 4 bases and J 0 bases; nucleotides not matched to a gene: 10. Per germline, CDR1 SGDLS and CDR2 YYNGEE. The CDR3 extends over 18 amino acids. CDR3 protein: CASSPRDSLSSYNSPLHF. In DNA form, the CDR3 reads TGTGCCAGCAGCCCCCGGGACAGCTTAAGCTCCTATAATTCACCCCTCCACTTT.

This chain connects TRBV7-2 to TRBJ2-7; D might be TRBD1 (6 bases). The V end lost 5 bases, the J end lost 1 base, and 15 bases lay between the germline ends. The CDR3 contains 15 residues. Germline V gene lookup returns CDR1 SGHTA and CDR2 FQGNSA. CDR3 coding DNA: TGTGCCAGCAGCCTATACCCGGACAGTTCCTACGAGCAGTACTTC. This sequence encodes CASSLYPDSSYEQYF.

The J gene is TRBJ2-2, the V gene TRBV28; 8 nucleotides align to TRBD1. Germline lookup yields CDR1 MDHEN and CDR2 SYDVKM. This CDR3 has 17 amino acids. Trimming took 1 base from V and 5 from J; bases not matched to a gene: 9. CDR3 bases: TGTGCCAGCAGTTTATTGTTTCTTACAGGGGGTACCGGGGAGCTGTTTTTT. Residues: CASSLLFLTGGTGELFF.

The chain uses TRBV5-1 and TRBJ2-7; 7 bases align to TRBD1. Trimming cost V 2 bases and J 4 bases; bases outside gene matches: 6. The CDR3 has 14 residues. The germline CDR1 and CDR2 sequences are SGHRS and YFSETQ. CDR3 in amino acids: CASSFTGEGYEQYF. The CDR3 DNA follows: TGCGCCAGCAGCTTTACAGGGGAAGGTTACGAGCAGTACTTC.

The V and J genes are TRBV6-2 or TRBV6-3 and TRBJ1-5; D might be TRBD1 (5 bases). This CDR3 has 16 residues. The V gene's germline CDR1 is MNHEY and CDR2 SVGEGT. Trimming left V 0 bases short and J 7 bases short, with 16 bases between. The CDR3 is CASSYSIGREDQPQHF. Written as DNA, the CDR3 is TGTGCCAGCAGTTACTCGATCGGCAGGGAAGACCAGCCCCAGCATTTT.

V usage is TRBV28 and J usage is TRBJ1-2; no reliable D call. V dropped 2 bases and J dropped 4 bases, with 11 bases sitting between them. The CDR3 consists of 14 residues. The germline V gene encodes CDR1 MDHEN and CDR2 SYDVKM. The CDR3 DNA is TGTGCCAGCAGTTTAAACAGCCGCCCCTATGGCTACACCTTC. Protein product: CASSLNSRPYGYTF.

This clone was seen just once. The CDR3 DNA follows: TGTGCCAGTAGTACGACAGGAATCTCTAACTATGGCTACACCTTC. It translates to CASSTTGISNYGYTF. The chain has TRBV19 and TRBJ1-2; possible D gene TRBD1, 6 bases. CDR1 is LNHDA and CDR2 is SQIVND in the germline V gene (reference sequence). The CDR3 is 15 amino acids. The V end was cut by 4 bases, the J end by 0 bases, with 12 bases between. The full variable domain, its missing parts supplied by reference TRBV19 and TRBJ1-2, is DGGITQSPKYLFRKEGQNVTLSCEQNLNHDAMYWYRQDPGQGLRLIYYSQIVNDFQKGDIAEGYSVSREKKESFPLTVTSAQKNPTAFYLCASSTTGISNYGYTFGSGTRLTVV.

CDR3 in amino acids: CASSQDSAGQGYGYTF. CDR3 coding DNA: TGCGCCAGCAGCCAAGATTCAGCCGGGCAGGGCTATGGCTACACCTTC. This sequence joins TRBV4-3 and TRBJ1-2; a possible D gene is TRBD1 (5 bases). There are 16 residues in the CDR3. From germline, CDR1 is LGHNA and CDR2 YSLEER. V gave up 0 bases and J gave up 4 bases, with 15 bases separating them.

The chain is built from TRBV14 and TRBJ2-3; 14 bases line up with TRBD2. Germline V CDR1 and CDR2: SGHDN, FVKESK. There are 15 residues in the CDR3. Losses at the gene ends were 4 bases for V and 4 bases for J; bases not matched to a gene: 1. CDR3 residues: CASSPGLAGADTQYF. Here the CDR3 DNA reads TGTGCCAGCAGCCCGGGACTAGCGGGGGCAGATACGCAGTATTTT.

The chain is built from TRBV28 and TRBJ1-5, with 7 nucleotides matching TRBD1. CDR3 length: 15 residues. Germline CDR1 MDHEN, CDR2 SYDVKM. V lost 6 bases to trimming and J lost 1 base; unmatched junction nucleotides: 6. The CDR3 reads CASRRRDRSNQPQHF. DNA for the CDR3: TGTGCCAGCAGGAGAAGGGACAGAAGCAATCAGCCCCAGCATTTT.

This chain connects TRBV28 to TRBJ2-7, with D unclear. Per the germline V gene, CDR1 is MDHEN and CDR2 is SYDVKM. CDR3 size: 14 residues. Trimming removed 6 bases from V and 0 bases from J, with 12 bases in between. DNA of the CDR3: TGTGCCAGCAGGGCCCAGTGGAGCTCCTACGAGCAGTACTTC. It specifies CASRAQWSSYEQYF.

The genes are TRBV4-1 and TRBJ2-1; 9 bases match TRBD2. Germline CDR1 and CDR2: MGHRA and YSYEKL. Unmatched junction bases numbered 5, after V lost 0 bases and J lost 2 bases. The CDR3 loop spans 17 amino acids. CDR3 in amino acids: CASSQDPGTSTYNEQFF. CDR3 DNA sequence: TGCGCCAGCAGCCAAGATCCCGGGACTAGCACCTACAATGAGCAGTTCTTC.

V is TRBV2 and J is TRBJ2-2; TRBD2 matches at 9 bases. Germline values: CDR1 SNHLY, CDR2 FYNNEI. CDR3 size: 14 residues. With 8 bases clipped from V and 5 bases from J, the junction kept 6 bases outside the gene matches. The DNA of the CDR3 is TGTGCCAGCCGTTGGCGGGAGGGGACCGGGGAGCTGTTTTTT. Its protein product is CASRWREGTGELFF.

The chain links TRBV28 to TRBJ2-7, with 7 nucleotides matching TRBD2. This CDR3 is built from 15 residues. V gave up 5 bases and J gave up 0 bases; unmatched junction bases: 7. Germline loops: CDR1 MDHEN, CDR2 SYDVKM. CDR3 sequence reads: CASSRGGVNSYEQYF. The CDR3 region has the DNA TGTGCCAGCAGTCGCGGGGGAGTTAACTCCTACGAGCAGTACTTC.

The CDR3: CASSVGTSGHNEQFF. CDR3 DNA sequence: TGTGCCAGCAGCGTAGGGACTAGCGGACACAATGAGCAGTTCTTC. This rearrangement joins TRBV9 to TRBJ2-1; TRBD2 aligns across 10 bases. The CDR3 consists of 15 residues. The V and J ends lost 0 bases and 5 bases, in that order; junction bases with no gene match: 2. Looked up from germline, CDR1 is SGDLS and CDR2 is YYNGEE.

The genes are TRBV6-1 and TRBJ2-3, with 12 bases aligning to TRBD2. The CDR3 is 20 residues long. In germline, CDR1 is MNHNS, CDR2 SASEGT. V was pared by 4 bases and J by 2 bases, with 16 bases of the junction left unmatched. The CDR3 spells CASSGRLAGVLGSVTDTQYF. The CDR3 coding sequence is TGTGCCAGCAGTGGGCGACTAGCGGGAGTGCTCGGCTCCGTCACAGATACGCAGTATTTT.

This chain connects TRBV3-1 (or the pseudogene TRBV3-2) to TRBJ2-1, with 7 bases that match TRBD1. Germline V gene data show CDR1 as LGHDT and CDR2 as YNNKEL (reference sequence). This CDR3 has 15 amino acids. Trimming at V came to 4 bases and at J to 3 bases, leaving 6 bases not matched to a gene. The CDR3 reads CASSPTGPLYNEQFF. Written as DNA, the CDR3 is TGTGCCAGCAGCCCGACAGGGCCGCTCTACAATGAGCAGTTCTTC.

This rearrangement joins TRBV5-1 to TRBJ1-1; D unresolved. The germline V gene has CDR1 SGHRS and CDR2 YFSETQ. Trimming took 1 base from V and 1 from J, leaving 14 bases between them. The CDR3 has 16 residues. In nucleotides, the CDR3 is TGCGCCAGCAGCTTGACACCAAATAACAGGAACACTGAAGCTTTCTTT. It is translated as CASSLTPNNRNTEAFF.

The V and J genes are TRBV27 and TRBJ1-5, with 7 bases that match TRBD1. From germline, CDR1 is MNHEY and CDR2 SMNVEV (reference sequence). The CDR3 is 15 amino acids. V trimming: 5 bases; J trimming: 0 bases; junction bases outside the gene matches: 4. The CDR3 DNA is TGTGCCAGCAGTCGGACAGGCCCTAGCAATCAGCCCCAGCATTTT. Translated, it gives CASSRTGPSNQPQHF.

The table lists this clone with a few counts. V gene TRBV7-8 combines with J gene TRBJ1-3; D not resolved. Germline V lookup: CDR1 SGHVS, CDR2 FQNEAQ. The V gene lost 1 base and the J gene lost 4 bases, with 8 bases spanning the gap. The CDR3 loop spans 14 amino acids. The CDR3, as DNA: TGTGCCAGCAGCTTAGAGAACGGGGGAAACACCATATATTTT. This codes for CASSLENGGNTIYF.